These T cell receptor beta chains were read from a single sample in a study of a mutant IDH1 vaccine in newly diagnosed glioma. Only in-frame clones appear in the TCRdb table, and some are missing; sequencing was by immunoSEQ multiplex PCR. The table includes 60,000 or so clones, roughly 80% detected once. No antigens are known for them. Specimen: PBMCs, collected from a glioma patient whose treatment included an IDH1 peptide vaccine. The receptors originated from a man aged 30 to 39 with glioma. The CDR3 runs from the conserved cysteine through the conserved F or W.

j_gene	v_gene	CDR3aa
TRBJ1-5	TRBV18	CASSQGQGNQPQHF
TRBJ2-2	TRBV27	CASSTPAGESTGELFF
TRBJ1-2	TRBV7-9	CASRQGGGIHNYGYTF
TRBJ2-5	TRBV5-4	CASSVRDGQETQYF
TRBJ1-5	TRBV30	CAWSPDSNQPQHF
TRBJ2-5	TRBV6-1	CASSGFETVLETQYF
TRBJ1-3	TRBV7-9	CASSGRDRASGNTIYF
TRBJ1-5	TRBV6-5	CASSLGTGRNQPQHF
TRBJ1-1	TRBV5-1	CASSFGQYLMNTEAFF
TRBJ2-3	TRBV2	CASSEPSLGHRVAPLRPDTQYF
TRBJ1-6	TRBV29-1	CSVEVEGSNSPLHF
TRBJ2-7	TRBV7-8	CASSLDPRGGFSYEQYF
TRBJ1-2	TRBV5-4	CASSPLSPKGGYTF
TRBJ1-1	TRBV27	CASVDRATEAFF
TRBJ1-3	TRBV9	CASSLVDSPRISGNTIYF
TRBJ1-2	TRBV6-5	CASSYSAYADSGYTF
TRBJ1-5	TRBV7-6	CASSLGTGDSNQPQHF
TRBJ1-6	TRBV7-9	CASSSGEQSLHF
TRBJ1-6	TRBV27	CASSFGGRGNSPLHF
TRBJ1-2	TRBV5-1	CASRWTDNYGYTF
TRBJ1-1	TRBV2	CASSEVGGLRTEAFF
TRBJ2-7	TRBV2	CASEGGGREQYF
TRBJ1-6	TRBV2	CASSPTGDRSPLHF
TRBJ1-2	TRBV11-3	CASSLPHPTNYGYTF
TRBJ1-2	TRBV6-1	CASSEETTGRLGYTF
TRBJ2-1	TRBV2	CASLGPGDLYNEQFF
TRBJ1-5	TRBV19	CASSWEGWVGQPQHF
TRBJ1-6	TRBV29-1	CSVLTGGNSPLHF
TRBJ2-3	TRBV6-1	CASSDYTDTQYF
TRBJ2-5	TRBV4-1	CASSQGMHLQETQYF
TRBJ1-1	TRBV13	CASSLARLGGTEAFF
TRBJ1-6	TRBV6-1	CASFDRGNSPLHF
TRBJ2-7	TRBV5-4	CASSPEGEGVRGEQYF
TRBJ1-1	TRBV6-6	CASSYDRVTTEAFF
TRBJ2-7	TRBV28	CASSSPTGGYYEQYF
TRBJ2-7	TRBV6-1	CASSEVWGLYEQYF